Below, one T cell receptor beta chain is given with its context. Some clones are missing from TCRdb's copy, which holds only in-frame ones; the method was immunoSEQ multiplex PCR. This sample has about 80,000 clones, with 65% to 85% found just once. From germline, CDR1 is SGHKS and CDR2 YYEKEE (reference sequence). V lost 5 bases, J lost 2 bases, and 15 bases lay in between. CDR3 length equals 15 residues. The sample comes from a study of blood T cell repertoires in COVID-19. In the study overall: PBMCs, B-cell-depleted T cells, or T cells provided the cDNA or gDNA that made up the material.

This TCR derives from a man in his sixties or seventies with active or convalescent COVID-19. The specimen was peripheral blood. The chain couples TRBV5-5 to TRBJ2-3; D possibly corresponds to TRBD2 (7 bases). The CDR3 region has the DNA TGTGCCAGCAGACGGGGGGCCATGGACACAGATACGCAGTATTTT. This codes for CASRRGAMDTDTQYF.